The clone carrying this TCR beta chain has at least ten counts. A single record per CDR3 protein comes from TCRdb applying MiXCR to the 5' RACE reads. The sample includes about 40,000 distinct CDR3 sequences, over 3.5% seen only once; the top ten take approximately 4.8%. The data belong to a study of early T cells in non-severe SARS-CoV-2 infection. Study context: Sequencing input comprised bulk RNA from unsorted whole blood; chain pairing was not available.

Specimen: whole blood. This clonotype originated in an adult who was a healthcare worker with PCR-confirmed SARS-CoV-2 infection or an uninfected control (not recorded which).

As DNA, the CDR3 is TGTGCCAGCAGCCTGGACCGAGATCAGCCCCAGCATTTT. Translating gives CASSLDRDQPQHF. The chain has TRBV2 and TRBJ1-5; D gene uncertain. Germline V CDR1 and CDR2: SNHLY, FYNNEI. There are 13 residues in the CDR3. V lost 6 bases and J 5 bases, leaving 11 bases between the germline ends. Drawing the rest from reference TRBV2 and TRBJ1-5, the complete variable domain is EPEVTQTPSHQVTQMGQEVILRCVPISNHLYFYWYRQILGQKVEFLVSFYNNEISEKSEIFDDQFSVERPDGSNFTLKIRSTKLEDSAMYFCASSLDRDQPQHFGDGTRLSIL.